This T cell receptor beta chain was sequenced during a study of OX40 agonist ivuxolimab in advanced cancers. The method was immunoSEQ multiplex PCR; TCRdb's version includes in-frame clones alone and lacks a portion of them. The repertoire holds 45,000 to 65,000 clones, 80% to 90% seen once, with more than 13% in the top ten. The sequence was collected from an adult with an advanced solid tumor such as melanoma, head and neck, liver or kidney cancer. The material sequenced was CD4+ or CD8+ T cells sorted from blood, taken in a trial of the OX40 agonist ivuxolimab.

The CDR3 bases are TGTGCCAGCAGCGTCCCCAGGGGGCGTATCGAGACCCAGTACTTC. As protein: CASSVPRGRIETQYF. The chain links TRBV7-8 to TRBJ2-5; 8 positions match TRBD1. The V gene's germline CDR1 is SGHVS and CDR2 FQNEAQ. V lost 5 bases to trimming and J lost 5 bases; unmatched junction nucleotides: 10. The CDR3 has 15 amino acids.